This is a list of T cell receptor beta chains from one sample in a study of PD-1 blockade in classical Hodgkin lymphoma. The table came from immunoSEQ multiplex PCR; TCRdb's copy has only in-frame clones and leaves some out. The profile covers 20,000 to 25,000 clones, with over 60% appearing a single time and about 8.6% taken by the ten largest. The material sequenced was peripheral blood mononuclear cells (PBMCs), taken before the second cycle of nivolumab. These receptors all come from a human donor with classical Hodgkin lymphoma. The CDR3 runs from the conserved cysteine through the conserved F or W. Fields, in order: V gene, J gene, clone size, D gene, CDR3 protein, CDR3 DNA. D genes are given only for firm matches. Size is omitted from some rows. Given values are once, few, many or a class for expanded clones.

TRBV6-5	TRBJ2-7	.	.	CASSYRRQGGYEQYF	TGTGCCAGCAGTTACCGCCGACAGGGAGGCTACGAGCAGTACTTC
TRBV6-5	TRBJ2-7	.	.	CASSKAGTLYEQYF	TGTGCCAGCAGTAAGGCCGGGACACTCTACGAGCAGTACTTC
TRBV9	TRBJ2-1	.	.	CASSPHGVPYNEQFF	TGTGCCAGCAGCCCTCATGGGGTTCCTTACAATGAGCAGTTCTTC
TRBV7-9	TRBJ2-5	few	TRBD2	CASSPGLAGQETQYF	TGTGCCAGCAGCCCGGGACTAGCGGGGCAAGAGACCCAGTACTTC
TRBV6-6	TRBJ2-7	medium-sized	.	CASSYSRYEQYF	TGTGCCAGCAGTTACTCCCGCTACGAGCAGTACTTC
TRBV7-8	TRBJ2-7	.	.	CASSRPSGVYEQYF	TGTGCCAGCAGCCGACCAAGCGGAGTCTACGAGCAGTACTTC
TRBV7-7	TRBJ2-5	.	TRBD1	CASSLTQGAGETQYF	TGTGCTAGCAGCTTAACGCAGGGGGCCGGTGAGACCCAGTACTTC
TRBV28	TRBJ2-7	.	TRBD2	CASSPREREAYEQYF	TGTGCCAGCAGTCCCCGGGAGCGGGAGGCCTACGAGCAGTACTTC
TRBV4-1	TRBJ1-2	.	.	CASSQDRGPSGANYGYTF	TGCGCCAGCAGCCAAGATAGAGGCCCGTCAGGGGCTAACTATGGCTACACCTTC
TRBV30	TRBJ2-4	.	.	CAWSVRGPGNIQYF	TGTGCCTGGAGTGTACGGGGCCCGGGAAACATTCAGTACTTC
TRBV7-9	TRBJ1-1	.	.	CASSLDMNTEAFF	TGTGCCAGCAGCTTGGACATGAACACTGAAGCTTTCTTT
TRBV5-1	TRBJ1-2	.	.	CASSPGMGLFNYGYTF	TGCGCCAGCAGCCCTGGGATGGGGTTATTTAACTATGGCTACACCTTC
TRBV5-4	TRBJ2-6	.	.	CASSPWPVQGSGANVLTF	TGTGCCAGCAGCCCATGGCCTGTCCAGGGATCTGGGGCCAACGTCCTGACTTTC
TRBV7-2	TRBJ2-3	.	.	CASSLEGQSRYF	TGTGCCAGCAGCTTGGAGGGACAGAGTCGATATTTT
TRBV4-1	TRBJ2-1	.	TRBD2	CASSQVLAGAYEQFF	TGCGCCAGCAGCCAAGTCCTAGCGGGGGCATATGAGCAGTTCTTC
TRBV5-5	TRBJ1-5	.	.	CASSLFRQPQHF	TGTGCCAGCAGCTTATTTCGTCAGCCCCAGCATTTT
TRBV2	TRBJ2-3	.	.	CASSAQDGADTQYF	TGTGCCAGCAGTGCCCAAGACGGCGCAGATACGCAGTATTTT
TRBV28	TRBJ2-1	.	.	CASSLSGAGNEQFF	TGTGCCAGCAGTTTGAGTGGGGCGGGCAATGAGCAGTTCTTC
TRBV5-1	TRBJ2-3	.	.	CASSLFGGEDTQYF	TGCGCCAGCAGCTTGTTTGGCGGGGAAGATACGCAGTATTTT
TRBV5-1	TRBJ2-1	.	TRBD1	CASSQGQGGYNEQFF	TGCGCCAGCAGCCAGGGACAGGGGGGATACAATGAGCAGTTCTTC
TRBV11-2	TRBJ2-6	.	.	CASSLAYRGSGANVLTF	TGTGCCAGCAGCTTAGCTTATAGGGGCTCTGGGGCCAACGTCCTGACTTTC
TRBV2	TRBJ2-1	.	.	CAGGRVGNEQFF	TGTGCCGGTGGTCGAGTCGGCAATGAGCAGTTCTTC
TRBV28	TRBJ2-3	large	.	CASSSLGRLSTDTQYF	TGTGCCAGCAGCAGTTTGGGGAGACTGAGCACAGATACGCAGTATTTT
TRBV28	TRBJ2-6	.	.	CASTPNEGSGANVLTF	TGTGCCAGCACCCCTAACGAGGGGTCCGGGGCCAACGTCCTGACTTTC
TRBV7-3	TRBJ2-5	.	.	CASSLTREETQYF	TGTGCCAGCAGCTTAACCAGGGAAGAGACCCAGTACTTC
TRBV6-4	TRBJ2-2	.	.	CASSDWLGDGELFF	TGTGCCAGCAGTGACTGGTTGGGAGACGGGGAGCTGTTTTTT
TRBV28	TRBJ2-7	medium-sized	.	CASSSGFLTYEQYF	TGTGCCAGCAGCTCAGGGTTCCTCACCTACGAGCAGTACTTC
TRBV7-8	TRBJ1-1	medium-sized	.	CASSLTGSSFAEAFF	TGTGCCAGCAGCTTGACAGGTTCCTCTTTCGCTGAAGCTTTCTTT
TRBV5-1	TRBJ2-3	.	.	CASSPGNGGTDTQYF	TGCGCCAGCAGCCCGGGTAATGGAGGCACAGATACGCAGTATTTT